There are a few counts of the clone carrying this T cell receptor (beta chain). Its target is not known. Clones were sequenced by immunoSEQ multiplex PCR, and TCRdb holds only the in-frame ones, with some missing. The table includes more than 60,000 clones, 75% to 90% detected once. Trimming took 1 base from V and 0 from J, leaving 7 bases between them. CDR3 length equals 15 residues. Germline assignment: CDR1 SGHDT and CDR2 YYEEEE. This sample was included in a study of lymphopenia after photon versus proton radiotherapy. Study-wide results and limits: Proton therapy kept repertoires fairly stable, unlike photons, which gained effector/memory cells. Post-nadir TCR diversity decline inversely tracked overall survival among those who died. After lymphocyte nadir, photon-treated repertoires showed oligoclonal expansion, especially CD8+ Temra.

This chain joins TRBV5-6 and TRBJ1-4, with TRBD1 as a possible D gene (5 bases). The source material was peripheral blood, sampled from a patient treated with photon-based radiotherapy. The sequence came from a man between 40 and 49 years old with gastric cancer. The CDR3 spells CASSLWGTTNEKLFF. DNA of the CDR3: TGTGCCAGCAGCTTGTGGGGCACAACTAATGAAAAACTGTTTTTT.